This T cell receptor (beta chain) is from a study of blood T cell repertoires in COVID-19. Turning to the study itself: The United States, Italy and Spain provided the acute and convalescent COVID-19 samples. Sample material is recorded as cDNA or gDNA derived from T cells, B-cell-depleted T cells, or PBMCs.

In the study's own analysis: From reference gene primer amplification, estimates of nucleated cell counts were derived. Clones were read by immunoSEQ multiplex PCR, and TCRdb kept only the in-frame ones, dropping some. That table gives V, J and clone size, and the DNA gave D and trimming. This repertoire shows about 46,000 clones, 87% found once; its top ten account for more than 15%. Trimming removed 7 bases from V and 4 bases from J; junction bases left unmatched: 14. This CDR3 is 16 amino acids long. The germline V gene encodes CDR1 SGHNT and CDR2 YYREEE (reference sequence). The source is a human donor in a cohort sampled during active COVID-19. The V call is TRBV5-4, the J call TRBJ2-3; 8 positions match TRBD1. Sequenced input: peripheral blood. The CDR3 loop reads CASSISDRGRADTQYF. For the CDR3, the DNA is TGTGCCAGCTCAATTTCCGACAGGGGTAGGGCAGATACGCAGTATTTT. The whole variable domain, remainder taken from reference TRBV5-4 and TRBJ2-3, is ETGVTQSPTHLIKTRGQQVTLRCSSQSGHNTVSWYQQALGQGPQFIFQYYREEENGRGNFPPRFSGLQFPNYSSELNVNALELDDSALYLCASSISDRGRADTQYFGPGTRLTVL.